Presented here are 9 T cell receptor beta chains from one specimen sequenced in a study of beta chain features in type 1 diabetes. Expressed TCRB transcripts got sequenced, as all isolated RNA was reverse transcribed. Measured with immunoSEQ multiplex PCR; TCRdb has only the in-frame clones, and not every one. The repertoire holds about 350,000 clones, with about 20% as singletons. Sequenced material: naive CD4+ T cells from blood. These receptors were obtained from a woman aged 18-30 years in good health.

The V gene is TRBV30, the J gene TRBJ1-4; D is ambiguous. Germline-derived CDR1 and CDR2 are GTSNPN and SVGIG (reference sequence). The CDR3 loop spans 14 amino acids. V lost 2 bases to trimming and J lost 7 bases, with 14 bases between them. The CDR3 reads CAWSFWPKTEKLFF. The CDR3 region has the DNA TGTGCCTGGAGTTTTTGGCCGAAAACTGAAAAACTGTTTTTT.

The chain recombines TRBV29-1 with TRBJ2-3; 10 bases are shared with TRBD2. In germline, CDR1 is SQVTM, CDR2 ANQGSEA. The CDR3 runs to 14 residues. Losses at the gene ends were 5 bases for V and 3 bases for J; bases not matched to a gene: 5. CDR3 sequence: CSVLKTSGTDTQYF. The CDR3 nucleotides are TGCAGCGTTCTAAAGACTAGCGGGACAGATACGCAGTATTTT.

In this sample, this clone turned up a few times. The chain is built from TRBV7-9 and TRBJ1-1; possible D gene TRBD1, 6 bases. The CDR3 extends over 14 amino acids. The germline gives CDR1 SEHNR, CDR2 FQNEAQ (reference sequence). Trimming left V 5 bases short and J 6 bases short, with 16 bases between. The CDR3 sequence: CASSPGPGGSEAFF. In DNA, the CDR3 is TGTGCCAGCAGCCCGGGACCGGGGGGCTCTGAAGCTTTCTTT.

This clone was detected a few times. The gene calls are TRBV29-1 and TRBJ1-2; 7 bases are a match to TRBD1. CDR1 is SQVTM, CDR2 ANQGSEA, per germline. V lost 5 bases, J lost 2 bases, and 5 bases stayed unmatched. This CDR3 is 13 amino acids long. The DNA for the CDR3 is TGCAGCGTTCTAGACAGGGACAACTATGGCTACACCTTC. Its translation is CSVLDRDNYGYTF. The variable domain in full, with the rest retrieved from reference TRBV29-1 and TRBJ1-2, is SAVISQKPSRDICQRGTSLTIQCQVDSQVTMMFWYRQQPGQSLTLIATANQGSEATYESGFVIDKFPISRPNLTFSTLTVSNMSPEDSSIYLCSVLDRDNYGYTFGSGTRLTVV.

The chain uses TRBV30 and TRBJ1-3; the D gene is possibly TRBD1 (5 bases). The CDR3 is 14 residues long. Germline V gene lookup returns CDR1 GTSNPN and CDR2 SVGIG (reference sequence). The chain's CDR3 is CALSPGASGNTIYF. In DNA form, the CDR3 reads TGTGCTTTGAGTCCTGGGGCCTCTGGAAACACCATATATTTT. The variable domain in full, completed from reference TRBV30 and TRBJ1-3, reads SQTIHQWPATLVQPVGSPLSLECTVEGTSNPNLYWYRQAAGRGLQLLFYSVGIGQISSEVPQNLSASRPQDRQFILSSKKLLLSDSGFYLCALSPGASGNTIYFGEGSWLTVV.

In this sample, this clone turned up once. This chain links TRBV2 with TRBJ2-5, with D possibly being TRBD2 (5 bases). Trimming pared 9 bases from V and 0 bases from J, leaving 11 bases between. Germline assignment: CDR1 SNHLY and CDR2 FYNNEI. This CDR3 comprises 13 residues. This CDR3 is CARAPGDQETQYF. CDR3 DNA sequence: TGTGCCAGGGCCCCCGGGGACCAAGAGACCCAGTACTTC.

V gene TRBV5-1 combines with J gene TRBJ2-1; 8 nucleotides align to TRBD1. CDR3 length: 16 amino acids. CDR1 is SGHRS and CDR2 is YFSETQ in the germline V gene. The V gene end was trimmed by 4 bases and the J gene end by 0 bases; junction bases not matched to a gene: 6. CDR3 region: CASSKDGQGSYNEQFF. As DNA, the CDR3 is TGCGCCAGCAGCAAGGACGGACAGGGCTCCTACAATGAGCAGTTCTTC. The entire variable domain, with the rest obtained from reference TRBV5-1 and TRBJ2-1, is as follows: KAGVTQTPRYLIKTRGQQVTLSCSPISGHRSVSWYQQTPGQGLQFLFEYFSETQRNKGNFPGRFSGRQFSNSRSEMNVSTLELGDSALYLCASSKDGQGSYNEQFFGPGTRLTVL.

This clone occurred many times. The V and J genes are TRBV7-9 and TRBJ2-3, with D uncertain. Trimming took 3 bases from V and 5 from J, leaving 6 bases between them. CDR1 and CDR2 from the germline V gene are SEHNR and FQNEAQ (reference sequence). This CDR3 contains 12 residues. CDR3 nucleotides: TGTGCCAGCAGCTTGGCCAAAGATACGCAGTATTTT. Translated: CASSLAKDTQYF.

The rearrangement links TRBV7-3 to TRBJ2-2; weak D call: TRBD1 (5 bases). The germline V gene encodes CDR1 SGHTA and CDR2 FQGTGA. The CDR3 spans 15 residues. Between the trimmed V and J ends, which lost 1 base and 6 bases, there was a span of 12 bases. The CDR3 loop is CASSLNGQGSGELFF. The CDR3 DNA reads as TGTGCCAGCAGCTTAAATGGGCAGGGCTCCGGGGAGCTGTTTTTT.